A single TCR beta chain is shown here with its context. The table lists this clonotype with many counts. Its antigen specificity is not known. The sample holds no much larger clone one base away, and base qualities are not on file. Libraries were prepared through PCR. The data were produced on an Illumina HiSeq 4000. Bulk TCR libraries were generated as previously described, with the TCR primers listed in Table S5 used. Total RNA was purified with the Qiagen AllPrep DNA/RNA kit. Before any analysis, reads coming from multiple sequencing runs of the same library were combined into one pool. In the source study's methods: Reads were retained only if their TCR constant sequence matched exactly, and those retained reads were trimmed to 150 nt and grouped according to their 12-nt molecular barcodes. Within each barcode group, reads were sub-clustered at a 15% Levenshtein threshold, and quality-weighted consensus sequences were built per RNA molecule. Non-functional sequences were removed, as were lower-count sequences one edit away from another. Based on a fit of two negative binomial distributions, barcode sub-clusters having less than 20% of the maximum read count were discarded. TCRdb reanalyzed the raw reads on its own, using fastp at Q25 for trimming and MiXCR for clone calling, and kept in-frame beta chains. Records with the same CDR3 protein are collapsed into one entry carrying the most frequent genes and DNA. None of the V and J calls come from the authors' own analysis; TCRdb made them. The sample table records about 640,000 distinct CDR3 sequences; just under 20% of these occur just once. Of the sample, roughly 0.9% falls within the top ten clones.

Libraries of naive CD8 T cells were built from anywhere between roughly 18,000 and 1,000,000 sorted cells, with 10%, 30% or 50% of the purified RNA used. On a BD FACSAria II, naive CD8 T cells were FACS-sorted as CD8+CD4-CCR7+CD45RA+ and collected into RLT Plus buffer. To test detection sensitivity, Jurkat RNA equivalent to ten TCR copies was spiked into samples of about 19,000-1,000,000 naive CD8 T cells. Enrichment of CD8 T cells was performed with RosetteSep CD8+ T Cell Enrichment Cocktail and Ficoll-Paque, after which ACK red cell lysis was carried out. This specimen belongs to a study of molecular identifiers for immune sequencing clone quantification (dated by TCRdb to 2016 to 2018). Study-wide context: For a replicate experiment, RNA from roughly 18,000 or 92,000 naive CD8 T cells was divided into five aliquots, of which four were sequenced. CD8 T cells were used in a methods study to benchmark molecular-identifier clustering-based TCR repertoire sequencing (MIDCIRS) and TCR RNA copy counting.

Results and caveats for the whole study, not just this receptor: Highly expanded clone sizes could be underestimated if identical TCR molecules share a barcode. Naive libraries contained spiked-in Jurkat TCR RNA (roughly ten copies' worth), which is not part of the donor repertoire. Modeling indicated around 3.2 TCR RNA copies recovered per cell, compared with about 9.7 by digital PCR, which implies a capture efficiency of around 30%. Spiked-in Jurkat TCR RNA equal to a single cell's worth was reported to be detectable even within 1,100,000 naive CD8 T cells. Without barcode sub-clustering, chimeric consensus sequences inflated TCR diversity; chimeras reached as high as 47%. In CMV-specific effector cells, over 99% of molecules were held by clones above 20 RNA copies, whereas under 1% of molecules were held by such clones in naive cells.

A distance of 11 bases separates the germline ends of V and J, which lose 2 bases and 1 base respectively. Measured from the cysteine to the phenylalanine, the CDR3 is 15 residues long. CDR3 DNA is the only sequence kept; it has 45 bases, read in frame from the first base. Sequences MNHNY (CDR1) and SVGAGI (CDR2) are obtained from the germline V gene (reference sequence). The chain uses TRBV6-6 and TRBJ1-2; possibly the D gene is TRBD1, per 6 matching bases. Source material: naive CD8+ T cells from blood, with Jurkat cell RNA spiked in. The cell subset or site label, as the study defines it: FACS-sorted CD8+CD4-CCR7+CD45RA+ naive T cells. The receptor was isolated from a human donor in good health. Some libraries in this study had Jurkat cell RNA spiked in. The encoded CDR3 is CASSYDAGVNYGYTF. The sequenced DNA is TGTGCCAGCAGTTACGACGCAGGGGTTAACTATGGCTACACCTTC.